This T cell receptor (beta chain) is drawn from a study of OX40 agonist ivuxolimab in advanced cancers. Profiling relied on immunoSEQ multiplex PCR, and the TCRdb table lists in-frame clones only, not all of them. The sample shows more than 80,000 clones, approximately 90% of them seen only once. The germline gives CDR1 SGHDT, CDR2 YYEEEE. This CDR3 comprises 17 residues. The J segment lost 7 bases and the V segment lost 0 bases, leaving 7 bases of the junction unmatched. This TCR came from an adult with an advanced solid tumor such as melanoma, head and neck, liver or kidney cancer. The rearrangement uses TRBV5-6 and TRBJ2-1; TRBD2 aligns across 13 bases. The sample here was CD4+ or CD8+ T cells sorted from blood, taken in a trial of the OX40 agonist ivuxolimab. The CDR3 reads CASSLEGLAGRGNEQFF. The CDR3 nucleotides are TGTGCCAGCAGCTTGGAGGGACTAGCGGGGAGGGGGAATGAGCAGTTCTTC.